The T cell receptor (beta chain) described here comes from a study of blood T cell repertoires in COVID-19. Study information: Some COVID-19 samples were acute and others convalescent; all came from the United States, Italy and Spain. The analysed material was cDNA or gDNA that came from T cells, B-cell-depleted T cells, or PBMCs.

Per the study methods: Reference gene primer amplification gave estimated nucleated cell counts. TCRdb's copy holds only in-frame clones and misses some; the assay was immunoSEQ multiplex PCR. V, J and clone size were drawn from that table, and D and trimming were deduced from the DNA. The sample holds about 110,000 clones; around 87% are singletons and the top ten take about a third. V was pared by 0 bases and J by 6 bases, with 14 bases between. Germline assignment: CDR1 LGHDT and CDR2 YNNKEL (reference sequence). This CDR3 is 15 amino acids long. The sample taken for sequencing was peripheral blood. V is TRBV3-1 (or the pseudogene TRBV3-2) and J is TRBJ1-2, with D unresolved. The clonotype comes from a woman aged 80 or over with acute or convalescent COVID-19. For the CDR3, the DNA is TGTGCCAGCAGCCAAGACGAACCAGATCACCATGGCTACACCTTC. Translating gives CASSQDEPDHHGYTF.